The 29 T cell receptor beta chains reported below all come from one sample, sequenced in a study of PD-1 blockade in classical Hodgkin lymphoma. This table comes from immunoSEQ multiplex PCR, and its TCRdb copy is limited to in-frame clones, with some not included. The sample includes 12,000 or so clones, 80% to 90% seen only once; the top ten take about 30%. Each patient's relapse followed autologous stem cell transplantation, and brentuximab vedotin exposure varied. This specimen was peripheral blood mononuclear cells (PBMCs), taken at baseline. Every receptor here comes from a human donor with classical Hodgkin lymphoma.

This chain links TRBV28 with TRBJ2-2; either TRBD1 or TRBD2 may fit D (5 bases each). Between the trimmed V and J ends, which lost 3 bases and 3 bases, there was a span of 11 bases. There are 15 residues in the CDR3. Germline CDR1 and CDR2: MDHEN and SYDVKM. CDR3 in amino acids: CASSFGVGDTGELFF. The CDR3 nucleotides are TGTGCCAGCAGTTTTGGGGTGGGGGACACCGGGGAGCTGTTTTTT.

The CDR3 DNA follows: TGTGCCAGCAGCTTGGCCGGGGTCCCACCGCAGTTCTTC. Translation gives CASSLAGVPPQFF. V and J are TRBV5-5 and TRBJ2-1, with a possible D match to TRBD2 (5 bases). V shed 0 bases and J shed 12 bases, with 13 bases lying between them. Germline V gene lookup returns CDR1 SGHKS and CDR2 YYEKEE (reference sequence). The CDR3 runs to 13 residues.

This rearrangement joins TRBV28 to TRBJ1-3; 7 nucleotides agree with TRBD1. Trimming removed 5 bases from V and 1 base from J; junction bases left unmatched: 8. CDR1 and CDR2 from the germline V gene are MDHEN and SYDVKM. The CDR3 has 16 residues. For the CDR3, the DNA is TGTGCCAGCAGTCGTTCGACAGGGAGGTCTGGAAACACCATATATTTT. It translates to CASSRSTGRSGNTIYF.

The CDR3 nucleotides read TGTGCCAGCTCACCACCGGTCAGGAGCTCTGGAAACACCATATATTTT. The encoded protein is CASSPPVRSSGNTIYF. The V gene is TRBV18, the J gene TRBJ1-3; no clear D. This CDR3 comprises 16 residues. V shed 0 bases and J shed 0 bases, with 9 bases lying between them. Germline assignment: CDR1 KGHSH and CDR2 LQKENI.

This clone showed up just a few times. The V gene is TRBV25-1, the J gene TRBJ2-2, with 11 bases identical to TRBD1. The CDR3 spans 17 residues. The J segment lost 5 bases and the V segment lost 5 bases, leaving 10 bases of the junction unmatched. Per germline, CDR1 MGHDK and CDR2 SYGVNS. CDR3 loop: CASSPTSDRGHTGELFF. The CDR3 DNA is TGTGCCAGCAGTCCCACCTCGGACAGGGGGCATACCGGGGAGCTGTTTTTT.

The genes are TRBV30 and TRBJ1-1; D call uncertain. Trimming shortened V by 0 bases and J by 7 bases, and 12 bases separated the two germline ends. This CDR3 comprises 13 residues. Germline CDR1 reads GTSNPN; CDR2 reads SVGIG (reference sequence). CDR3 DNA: TGTGCCTGGAGTGTAAGCGCGTGGGATGAAGCTTTCTTT. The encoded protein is CAWSVSAWDEAFF. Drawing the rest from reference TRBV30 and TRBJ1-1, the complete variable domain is SQTIHQWPATLVQPVGSPLSLECTVEGTSNPNLYWYRQAAGRGLQLLFYSVGIGQISSEVPQNLSASRPQDRQFILSSKKLLLSDSGFYLCAWSVSAWDEAFFGQGTRLTVV.

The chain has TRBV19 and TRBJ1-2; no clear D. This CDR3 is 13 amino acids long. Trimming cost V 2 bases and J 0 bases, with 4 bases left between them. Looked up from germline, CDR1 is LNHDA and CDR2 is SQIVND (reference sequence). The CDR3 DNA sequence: TGTGCCAGTAGTATAATGTCTAACTATGGCTACACCTTC. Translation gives CASSIMSNYGYTF.

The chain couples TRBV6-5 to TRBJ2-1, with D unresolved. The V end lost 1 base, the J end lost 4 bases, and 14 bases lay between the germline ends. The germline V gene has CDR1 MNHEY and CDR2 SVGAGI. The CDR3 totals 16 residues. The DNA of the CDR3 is TGTGCCAGCAGTTACTATATAGACGGGCCTTACAATGAGCAGTTCTTC. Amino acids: CASSYYIDGPYNEQFF.

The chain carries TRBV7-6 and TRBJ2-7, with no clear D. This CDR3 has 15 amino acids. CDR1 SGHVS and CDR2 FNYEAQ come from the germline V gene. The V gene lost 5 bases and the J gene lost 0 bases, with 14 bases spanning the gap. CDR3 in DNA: TGTGCCAGCAGCGCCGGCTCAGGAAACTCCTACGAGCAGTACTTC. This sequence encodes CASSAGSGNSYEQYF.

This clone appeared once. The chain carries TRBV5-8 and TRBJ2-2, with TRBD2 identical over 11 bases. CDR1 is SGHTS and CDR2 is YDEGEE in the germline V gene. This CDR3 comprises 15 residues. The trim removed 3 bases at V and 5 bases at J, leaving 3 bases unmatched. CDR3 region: CASSSTSGATGELFF. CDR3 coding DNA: TGTGCCAGCAGCTCGACTAGCGGGGCTACCGGGGAGCTGTTTTTT.

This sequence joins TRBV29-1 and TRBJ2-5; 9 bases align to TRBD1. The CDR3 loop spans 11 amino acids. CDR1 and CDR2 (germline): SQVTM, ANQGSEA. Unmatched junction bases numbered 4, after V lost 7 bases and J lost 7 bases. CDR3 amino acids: CSARTGATQYF. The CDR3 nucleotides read TGCAGCGCCAGGACAGGGGCGACCCAGTACTTC.

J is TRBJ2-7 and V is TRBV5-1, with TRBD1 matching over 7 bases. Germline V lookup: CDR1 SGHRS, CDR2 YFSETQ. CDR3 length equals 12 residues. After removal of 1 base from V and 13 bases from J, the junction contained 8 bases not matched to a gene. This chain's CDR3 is CASSLPDRVEYF. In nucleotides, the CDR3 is TGCGCCAGCAGCTTGCCCGACAGGGTTGAATACTTC.

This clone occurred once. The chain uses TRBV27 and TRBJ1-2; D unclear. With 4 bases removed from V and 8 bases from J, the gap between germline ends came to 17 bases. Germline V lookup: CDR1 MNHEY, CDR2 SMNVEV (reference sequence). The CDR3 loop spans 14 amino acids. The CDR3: CASSSSWRAGGYTF. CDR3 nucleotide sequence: TGTGCCAGCAGTTCATCTTGGAGGGCTGGCGGCTACACCTTC.

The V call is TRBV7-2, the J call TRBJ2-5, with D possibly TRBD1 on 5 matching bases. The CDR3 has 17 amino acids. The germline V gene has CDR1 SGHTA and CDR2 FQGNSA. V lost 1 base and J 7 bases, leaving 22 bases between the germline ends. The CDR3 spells CASSLDRWTRDGVTQYF. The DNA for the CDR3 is TGTGCCAGCAGCTTAGACCGCTGGACAAGGGATGGTGTGACCCAGTACTTC.

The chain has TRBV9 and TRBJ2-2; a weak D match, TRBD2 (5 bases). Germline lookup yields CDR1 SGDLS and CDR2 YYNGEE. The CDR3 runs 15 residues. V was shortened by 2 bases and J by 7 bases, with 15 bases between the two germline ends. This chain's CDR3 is CASSVGAWHDGELFF. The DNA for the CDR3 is TGTGCCAGCAGCGTGGGAGCGTGGCATGACGGGGAGCTGTTTTTT.

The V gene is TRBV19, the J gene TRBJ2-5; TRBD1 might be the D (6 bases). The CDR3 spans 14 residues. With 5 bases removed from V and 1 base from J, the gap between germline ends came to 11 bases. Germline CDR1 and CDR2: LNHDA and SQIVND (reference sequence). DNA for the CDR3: TGTGCCAGTAGTGGACAGTGGGGCCAAGAGACCCAGTACTTC. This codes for CASSGQWGQETQYF.

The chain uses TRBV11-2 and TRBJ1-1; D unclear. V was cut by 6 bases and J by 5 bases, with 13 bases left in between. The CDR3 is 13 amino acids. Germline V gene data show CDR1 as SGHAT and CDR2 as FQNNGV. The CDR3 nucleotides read TGTGCCAGCAGTTATAGGTGGGGAACTGAAGCTTTCTTT. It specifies CASSYRWGTEAFF.

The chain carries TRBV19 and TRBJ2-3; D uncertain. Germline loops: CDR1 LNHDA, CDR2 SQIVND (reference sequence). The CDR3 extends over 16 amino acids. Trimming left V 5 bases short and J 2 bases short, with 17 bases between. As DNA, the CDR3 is TGTGCCAGTAGTTCTCCCCGTCGGGCCTCCACAGATACGCAGTATTTT. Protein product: CASSSPRRASTDTQYF.

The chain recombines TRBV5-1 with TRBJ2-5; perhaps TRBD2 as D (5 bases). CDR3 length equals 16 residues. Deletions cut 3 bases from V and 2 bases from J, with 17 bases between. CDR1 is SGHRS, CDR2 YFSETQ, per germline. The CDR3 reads CASSSAPTTGQETQYF. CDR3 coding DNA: TGCGCCAGCAGCTCCGCTCCTACTACGGGACAAGAGACCCAGTACTTC.

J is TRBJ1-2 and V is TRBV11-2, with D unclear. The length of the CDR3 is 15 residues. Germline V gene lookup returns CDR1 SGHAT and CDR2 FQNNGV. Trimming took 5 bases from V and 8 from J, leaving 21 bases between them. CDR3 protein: CASSPRWYPTEGYTF. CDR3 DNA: TGTGCCAGCAGCCCCCGGTGGTACCCTACAGAAGGCTACACCTTC.

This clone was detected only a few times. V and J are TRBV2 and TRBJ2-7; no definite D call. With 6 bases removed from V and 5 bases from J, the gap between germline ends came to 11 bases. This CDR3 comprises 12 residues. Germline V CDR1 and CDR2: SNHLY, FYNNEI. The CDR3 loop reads CASRGLGHEQYF. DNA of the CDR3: TGTGCCAGCAGAGGCCTCGGGCACGAGCAGTACTTC.

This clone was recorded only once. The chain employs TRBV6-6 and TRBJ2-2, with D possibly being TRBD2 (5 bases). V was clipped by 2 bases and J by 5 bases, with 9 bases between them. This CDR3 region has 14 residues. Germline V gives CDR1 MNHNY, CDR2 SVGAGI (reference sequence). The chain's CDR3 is CASSYDSGTGELFF. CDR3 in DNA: TGTGCCAGCAGTTACGATTCGGGGACCGGGGAGCTGTTTTTT.

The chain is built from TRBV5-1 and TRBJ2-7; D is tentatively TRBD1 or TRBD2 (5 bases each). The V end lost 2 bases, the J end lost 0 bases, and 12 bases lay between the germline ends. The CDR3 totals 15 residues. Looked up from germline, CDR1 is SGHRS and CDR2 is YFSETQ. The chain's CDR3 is CASSLWDASSYEQYF. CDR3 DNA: TGCGCCAGCAGCTTATGGGACGCGAGCTCCTACGAGCAGTACTTC.

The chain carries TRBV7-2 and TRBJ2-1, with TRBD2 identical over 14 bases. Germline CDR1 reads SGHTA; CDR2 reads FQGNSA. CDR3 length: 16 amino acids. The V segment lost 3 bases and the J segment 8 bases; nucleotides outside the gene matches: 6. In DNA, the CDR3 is TGTGCCAGCAGCTTGACTAGCGGGGGGGCCAGAGATGAGCAGTTCTTC. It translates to CASSLTSGGARDEQFF.

CDR3 in amino acids: CASSLYLGQGIYEQFF. The CDR3 region has the DNA TGTGCCAGCAGCTTATACTTGGGACAGGGGATCTATGAGCAGTTCTTC. The chain uses TRBV11-2 and TRBJ2-1; 10 nucleotides line up with TRBD1. This CDR3 comprises 16 residues. Germline loops: CDR1 SGHAT, CDR2 FQNNGV. With V trimmed by 2 bases and J by 8 bases, 9 bases remained unmatched.

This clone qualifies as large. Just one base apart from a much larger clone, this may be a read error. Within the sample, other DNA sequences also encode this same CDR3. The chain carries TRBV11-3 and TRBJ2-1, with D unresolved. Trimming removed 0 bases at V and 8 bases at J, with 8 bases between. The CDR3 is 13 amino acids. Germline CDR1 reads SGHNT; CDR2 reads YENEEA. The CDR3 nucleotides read TGTGCCAGCAGCTTAGAGGGCAGCGATGAGCAGTTCTTC. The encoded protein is CASSLEGSDEQFF.

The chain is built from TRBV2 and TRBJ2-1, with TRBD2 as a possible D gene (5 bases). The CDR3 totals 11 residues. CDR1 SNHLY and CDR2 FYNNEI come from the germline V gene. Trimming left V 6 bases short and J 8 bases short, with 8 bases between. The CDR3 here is CASRDWDEQFF. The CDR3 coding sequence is TGTGCCAGCAGGGACTGGGATGAGCAGTTCTTC.

The CDR3 DNA follows: TGTGCCATCAGTGAGTCACAGGGGCTCTATGGCTACACCTTC. This sequence encodes CAISESQGLYGYTF. This chain links TRBV10-3 with TRBJ1-2; 7 bases map to TRBD1. Germline CDR1 is ENHRY and CDR2 is SYGVKD. The CDR3 spans 14 residues. V gave up 0 bases and J gave up 4 bases; unmatched junction bases: 2.

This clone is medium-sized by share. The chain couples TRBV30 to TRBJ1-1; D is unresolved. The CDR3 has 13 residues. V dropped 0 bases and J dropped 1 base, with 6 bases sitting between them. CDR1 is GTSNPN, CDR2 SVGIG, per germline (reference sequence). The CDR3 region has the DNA TGTGCCTGGAGTGTAAGGGAGAACACTGAAGCTTTCTTT. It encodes CAWSVRENTEAFF. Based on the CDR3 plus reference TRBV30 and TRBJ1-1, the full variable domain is SQTIHQWPATLVQPVGSPLSLECTVEGTSNPNLYWYRQAAGRGLQLLFYSVGIGQISSEVPQNLSASRPQDRQFILSSKKLLLSDSGFYLCAWSVRENTEAFFGQGTRLTVV.